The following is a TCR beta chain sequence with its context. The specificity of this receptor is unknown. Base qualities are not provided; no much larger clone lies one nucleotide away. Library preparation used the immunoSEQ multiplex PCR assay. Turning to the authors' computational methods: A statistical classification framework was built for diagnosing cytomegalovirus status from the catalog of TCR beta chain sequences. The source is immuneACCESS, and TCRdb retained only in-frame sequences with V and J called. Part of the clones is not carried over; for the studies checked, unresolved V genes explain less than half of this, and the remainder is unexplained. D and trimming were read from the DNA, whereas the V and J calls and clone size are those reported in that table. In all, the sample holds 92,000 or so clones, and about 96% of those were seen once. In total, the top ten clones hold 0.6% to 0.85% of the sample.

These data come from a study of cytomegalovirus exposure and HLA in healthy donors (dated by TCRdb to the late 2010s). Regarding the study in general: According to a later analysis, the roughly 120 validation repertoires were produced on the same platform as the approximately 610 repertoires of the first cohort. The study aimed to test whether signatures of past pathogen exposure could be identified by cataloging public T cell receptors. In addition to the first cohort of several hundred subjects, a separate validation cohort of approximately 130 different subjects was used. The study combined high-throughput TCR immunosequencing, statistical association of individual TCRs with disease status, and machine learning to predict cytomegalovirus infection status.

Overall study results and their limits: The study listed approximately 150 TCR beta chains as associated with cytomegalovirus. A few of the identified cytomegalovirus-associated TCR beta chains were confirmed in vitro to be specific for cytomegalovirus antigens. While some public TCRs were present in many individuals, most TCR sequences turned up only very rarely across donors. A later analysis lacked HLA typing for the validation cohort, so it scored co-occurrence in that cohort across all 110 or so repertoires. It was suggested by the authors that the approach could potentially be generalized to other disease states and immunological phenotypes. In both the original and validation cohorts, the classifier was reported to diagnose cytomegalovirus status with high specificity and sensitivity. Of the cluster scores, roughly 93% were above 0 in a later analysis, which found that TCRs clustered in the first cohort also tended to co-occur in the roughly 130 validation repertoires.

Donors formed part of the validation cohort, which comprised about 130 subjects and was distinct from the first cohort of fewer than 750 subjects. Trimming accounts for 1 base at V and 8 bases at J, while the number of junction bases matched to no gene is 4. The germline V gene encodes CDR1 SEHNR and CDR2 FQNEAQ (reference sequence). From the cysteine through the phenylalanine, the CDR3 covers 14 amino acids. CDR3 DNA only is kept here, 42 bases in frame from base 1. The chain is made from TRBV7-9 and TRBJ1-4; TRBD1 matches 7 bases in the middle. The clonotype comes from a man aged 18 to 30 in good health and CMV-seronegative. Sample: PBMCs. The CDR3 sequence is CASSLVGTAEKLFF. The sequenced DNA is TGTGCCAGCAGCTTAGTAGGGACAGCCGAAAAACTGTTTTTT.